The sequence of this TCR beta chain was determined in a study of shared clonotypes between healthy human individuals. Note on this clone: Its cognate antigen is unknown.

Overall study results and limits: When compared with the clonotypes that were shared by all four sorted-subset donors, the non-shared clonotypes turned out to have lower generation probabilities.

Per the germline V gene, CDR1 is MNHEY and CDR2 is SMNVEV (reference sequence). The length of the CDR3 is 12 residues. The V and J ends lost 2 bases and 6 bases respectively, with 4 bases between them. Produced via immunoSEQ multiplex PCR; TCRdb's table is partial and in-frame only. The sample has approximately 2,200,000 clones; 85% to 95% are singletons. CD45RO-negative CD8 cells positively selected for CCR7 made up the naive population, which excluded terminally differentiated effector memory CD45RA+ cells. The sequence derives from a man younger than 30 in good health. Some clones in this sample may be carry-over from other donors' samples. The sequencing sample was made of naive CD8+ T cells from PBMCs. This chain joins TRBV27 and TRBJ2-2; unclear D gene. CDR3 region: CASSLMAGELFF. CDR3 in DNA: TGTGCCAGCAGTTTAATGGCCGGGGAGCTGTTTTTT.